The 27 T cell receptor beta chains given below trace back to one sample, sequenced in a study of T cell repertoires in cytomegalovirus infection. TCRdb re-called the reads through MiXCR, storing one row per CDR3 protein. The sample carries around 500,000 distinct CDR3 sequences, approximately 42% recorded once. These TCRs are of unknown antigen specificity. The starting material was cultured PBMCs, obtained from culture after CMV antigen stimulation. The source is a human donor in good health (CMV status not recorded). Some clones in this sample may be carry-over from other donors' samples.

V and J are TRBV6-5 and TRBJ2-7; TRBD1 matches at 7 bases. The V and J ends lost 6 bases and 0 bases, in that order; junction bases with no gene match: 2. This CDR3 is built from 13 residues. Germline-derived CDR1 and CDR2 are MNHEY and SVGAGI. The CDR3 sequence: CASRTGSSYEQYF. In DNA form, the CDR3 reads TGTGCCAGCAGGACAGGGAGCTCCTACGAGCAGTACTTC.

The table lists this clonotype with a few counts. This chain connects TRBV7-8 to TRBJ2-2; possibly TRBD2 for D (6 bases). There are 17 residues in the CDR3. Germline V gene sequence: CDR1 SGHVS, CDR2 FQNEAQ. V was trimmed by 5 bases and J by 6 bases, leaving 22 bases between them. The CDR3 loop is CASSRSGRLAGAGELFF. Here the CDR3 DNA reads TGTGCCAGCAGCAGGAGTGGGAGGCTAGCTGGGGCCGGGGAGCTGTTTTTT.

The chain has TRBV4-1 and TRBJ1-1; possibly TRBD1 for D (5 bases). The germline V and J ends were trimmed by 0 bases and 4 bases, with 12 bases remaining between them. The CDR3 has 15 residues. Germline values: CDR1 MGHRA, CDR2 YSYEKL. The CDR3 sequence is CASSQDPMGGTEAFF. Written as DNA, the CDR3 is TGCGCCAGCAGCCAAGATCCGATGGGGGGCACTGAAGCTTTCTTT.

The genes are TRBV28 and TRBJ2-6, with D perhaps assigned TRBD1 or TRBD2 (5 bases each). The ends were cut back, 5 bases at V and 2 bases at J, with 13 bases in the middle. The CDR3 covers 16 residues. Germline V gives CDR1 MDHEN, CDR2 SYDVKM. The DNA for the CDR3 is TGTGCCAGCAGTGCAAGCGAGGGGCCTGGGGCCAACGTCCTGACTTTC. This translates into CASSASEGPGANVLTF.

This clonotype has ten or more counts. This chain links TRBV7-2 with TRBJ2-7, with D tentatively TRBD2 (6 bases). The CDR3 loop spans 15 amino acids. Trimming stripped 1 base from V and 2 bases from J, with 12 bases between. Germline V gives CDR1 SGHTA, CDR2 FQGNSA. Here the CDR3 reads CASSLDFSGTYEQYF. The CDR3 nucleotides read TGTGCCAGCAGCTTAGATTTTAGCGGTACCTACGAGCAGTACTTC.

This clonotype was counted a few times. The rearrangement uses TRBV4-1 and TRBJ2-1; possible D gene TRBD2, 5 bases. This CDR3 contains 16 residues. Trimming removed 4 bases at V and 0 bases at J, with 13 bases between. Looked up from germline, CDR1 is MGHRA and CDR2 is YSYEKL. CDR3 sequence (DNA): TGCGCCAGCAGCCCTCCAGGAGGAGGCTCCTACAATGAGCAGTTCTTC. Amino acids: CASSPPGGGSYNEQFF.

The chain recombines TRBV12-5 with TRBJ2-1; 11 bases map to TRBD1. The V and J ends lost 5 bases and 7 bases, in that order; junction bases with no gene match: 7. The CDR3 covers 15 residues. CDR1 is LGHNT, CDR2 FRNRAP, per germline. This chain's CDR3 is CASGPGQGVGNEQFF. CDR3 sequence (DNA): TGTGCTAGTGGTCCGGGACAGGGGGTGGGAAATGAGCAGTTCTTC.

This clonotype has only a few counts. The CDR3 region is CASSLLASGTSRVSYEQYF. CDR3 nucleotides: TGTGCCAGCAGCTTATTGGCTAGCGGGACGTCCCGGGTGTCCTACGAGCAGTACTTC. This sequence joins TRBV7-2 and TRBJ2-7, with 9 bases lining up with TRBD2. After removal of 2 bases from V and 1 base from J, the junction contained 15 bases not matched to a gene. This CDR3 is 19 amino acids long. Germline assignment: CDR1 SGHTA and CDR2 FQGNSA.

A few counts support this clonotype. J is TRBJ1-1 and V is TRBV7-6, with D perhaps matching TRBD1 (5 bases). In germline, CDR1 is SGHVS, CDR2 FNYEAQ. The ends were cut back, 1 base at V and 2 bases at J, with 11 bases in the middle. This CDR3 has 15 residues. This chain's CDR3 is CASSLVVTDNTEAFF. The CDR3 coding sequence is TGTGCCAGCAGCTTAGTAGTGACAGATAACACTGAAGCTTTCTTT.

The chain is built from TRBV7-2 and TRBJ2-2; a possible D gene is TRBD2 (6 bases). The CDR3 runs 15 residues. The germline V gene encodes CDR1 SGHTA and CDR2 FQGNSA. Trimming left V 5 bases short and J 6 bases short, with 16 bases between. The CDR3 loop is CASSPAGPSSGELFF. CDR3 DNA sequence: TGTGCCAGCAGCCCAGCGGGTCCGAGCTCCGGGGAGCTGTTTTTT.

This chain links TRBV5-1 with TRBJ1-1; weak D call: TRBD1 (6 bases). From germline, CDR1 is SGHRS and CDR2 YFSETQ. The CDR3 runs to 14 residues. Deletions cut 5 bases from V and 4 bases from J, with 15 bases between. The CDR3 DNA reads TGCGCCAGCAGTGTTGGGGGGCCGGGCACTGAAGCTTTCTTT. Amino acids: CASSVGGPGTEAFF. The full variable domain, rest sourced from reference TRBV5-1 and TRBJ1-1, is KAGVTQTPRYLIKTRGQQVTLSCSPISGHRSVSWYQQTPGQGLQFLFEYFSETQRNKGNFPGRFSGRQFSNSRSEMNVSTLELGDSALYLCASSVGGPGTEAFFGQGTRLTVV.

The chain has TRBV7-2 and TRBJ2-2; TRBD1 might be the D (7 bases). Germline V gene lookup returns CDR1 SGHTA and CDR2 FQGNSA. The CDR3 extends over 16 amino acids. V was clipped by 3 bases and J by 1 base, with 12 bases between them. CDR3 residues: CASSFRGVGNTGELFF. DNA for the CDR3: TGTGCCAGCAGCTTCAGGGGGGTAGGGAACACCGGGGAGCTGTTTTTT.

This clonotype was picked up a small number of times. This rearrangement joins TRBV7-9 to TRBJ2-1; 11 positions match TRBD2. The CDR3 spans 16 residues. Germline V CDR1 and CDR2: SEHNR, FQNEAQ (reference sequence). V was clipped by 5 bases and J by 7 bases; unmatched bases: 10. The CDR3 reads CASSPSDLAGGNEQFF. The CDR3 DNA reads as TGTGCCAGCAGCCCTAGCGACCTAGCGGGAGGAAATGAGCAGTTCTTC.

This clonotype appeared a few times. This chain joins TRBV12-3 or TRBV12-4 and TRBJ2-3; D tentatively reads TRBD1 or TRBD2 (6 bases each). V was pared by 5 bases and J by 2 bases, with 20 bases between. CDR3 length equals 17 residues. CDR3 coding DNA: TGTGCCAGCAGTCCATTTCGGGGGCTAGGAAACACAGATACGCAGTATTTT. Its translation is CASSPFRGLGNTDTQYF.

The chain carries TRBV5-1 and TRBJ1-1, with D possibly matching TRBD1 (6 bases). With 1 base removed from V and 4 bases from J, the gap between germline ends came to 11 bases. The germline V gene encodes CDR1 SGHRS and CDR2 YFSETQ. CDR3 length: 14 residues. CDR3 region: CASSLPGESTEAFF. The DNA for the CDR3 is TGCGCCAGCAGCTTGCCAGGGGAAAGCACTGAAGCTTTCTTT.

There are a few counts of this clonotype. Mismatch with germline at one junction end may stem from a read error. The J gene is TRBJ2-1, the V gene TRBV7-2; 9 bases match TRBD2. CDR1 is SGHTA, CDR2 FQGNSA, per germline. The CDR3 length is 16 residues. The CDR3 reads CASSLAGVFPYNEQFF. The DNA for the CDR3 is TGTGCCAGCAGTTTAGCGGGAGTCTTCCCATACAATGAGCAGTTCTTC.

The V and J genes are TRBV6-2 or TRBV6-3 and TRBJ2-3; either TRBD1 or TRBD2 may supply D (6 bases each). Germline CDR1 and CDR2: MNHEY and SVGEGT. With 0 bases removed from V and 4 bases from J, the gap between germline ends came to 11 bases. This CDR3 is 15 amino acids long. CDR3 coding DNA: TGTGCCAGCAGTTACTCGATTCGGGGGCCAGATACGCAGTATTTT. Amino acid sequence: CASSYSIRGPDTQYF.

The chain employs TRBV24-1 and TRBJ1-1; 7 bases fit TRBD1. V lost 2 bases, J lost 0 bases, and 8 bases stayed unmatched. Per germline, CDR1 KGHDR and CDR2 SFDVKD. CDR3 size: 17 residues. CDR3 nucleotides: TGTGCCACCAGTGATTCCGACAGGGACGTAATGAACACTGAAGCTTTCTTT. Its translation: CATSDSDRDVMNTEAFF.

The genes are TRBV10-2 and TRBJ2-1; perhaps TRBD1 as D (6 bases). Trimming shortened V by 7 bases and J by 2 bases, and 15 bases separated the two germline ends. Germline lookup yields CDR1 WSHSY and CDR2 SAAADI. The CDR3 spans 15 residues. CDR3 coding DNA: TGCGCCAGCACGGTTGCCGGGACAACCTACAATGAGCAGTTCTTC. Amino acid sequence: CASTVAGTTYNEQFF.

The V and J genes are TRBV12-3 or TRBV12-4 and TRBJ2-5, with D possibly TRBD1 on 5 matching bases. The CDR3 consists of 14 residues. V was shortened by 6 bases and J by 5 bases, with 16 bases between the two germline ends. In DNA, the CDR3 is TGTGCCAGCAGCGTTTGGGGCGCTGGGGAGACCCAGTACTTC. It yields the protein CASSVWGAGETQYF.

For the CDR3, the DNA is TGTGCCAGCAGTTATGGGACAGGTAGCTCTGAAGCTTTCTTT. The encoded protein is CASSYGTGSSEAFF. J is TRBJ1-1 and V is TRBV6-2 or TRBV6-3; TRBD1 agrees at 8 bases. The germline CDR1 and CDR2 sequences are MNHEY and SVGEGT. V was pared by 3 bases and J by 6 bases, with 6 bases of the junction left unmatched. The CDR3 totals 14 residues.

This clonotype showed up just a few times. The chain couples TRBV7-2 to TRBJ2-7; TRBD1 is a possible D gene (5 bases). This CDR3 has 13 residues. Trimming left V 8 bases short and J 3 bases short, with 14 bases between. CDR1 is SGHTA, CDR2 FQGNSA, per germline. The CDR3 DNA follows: TGTGCCAGCCAGGGCTTCCCATTCTACGAGCAGTACTTC. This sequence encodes CASQGFPFYEQYF.

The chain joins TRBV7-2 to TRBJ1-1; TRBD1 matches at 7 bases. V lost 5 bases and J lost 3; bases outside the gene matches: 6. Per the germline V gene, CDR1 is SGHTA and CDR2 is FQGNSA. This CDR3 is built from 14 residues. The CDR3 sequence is CASSTSTGHTEAFF. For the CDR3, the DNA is TGTGCCAGCAGCACTTCGACAGGGCACACTGAAGCTTTCTTT.

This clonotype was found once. The CDR3, as DNA: TGTGCCAGCAGCCCTAGCGGGAGGAGTGGATACGAGCAGTACTTC. The encoded protein is CASSPSGRSGYEQYF. This chain joins TRBV7-2 and TRBJ2-7; TRBD2 matches at 11 bases. Germline V gene sequence: CDR1 SGHTA, CDR2 FQGNSA. Unmatched junction bases numbered 7, after V lost 5 bases and J lost 4 bases. The CDR3 spans 15 residues.

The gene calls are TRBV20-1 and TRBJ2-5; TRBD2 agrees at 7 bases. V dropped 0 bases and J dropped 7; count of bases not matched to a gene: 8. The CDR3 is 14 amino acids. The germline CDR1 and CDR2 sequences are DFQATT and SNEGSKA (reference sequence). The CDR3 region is CSARDPWGGGTQYF. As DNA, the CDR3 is TGCAGTGCTAGAGATCCCTGGGGCGGGGGGACCCAGTACTTC.

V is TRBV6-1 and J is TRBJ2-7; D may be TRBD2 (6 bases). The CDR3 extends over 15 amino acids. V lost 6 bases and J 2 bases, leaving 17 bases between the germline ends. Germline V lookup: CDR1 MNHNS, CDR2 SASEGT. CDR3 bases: TGTGCCAGCAGAGAGACCGCGGGGAGCGCCTACGAGCAGTACTTC. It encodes CASRETAGSAYEQYF.

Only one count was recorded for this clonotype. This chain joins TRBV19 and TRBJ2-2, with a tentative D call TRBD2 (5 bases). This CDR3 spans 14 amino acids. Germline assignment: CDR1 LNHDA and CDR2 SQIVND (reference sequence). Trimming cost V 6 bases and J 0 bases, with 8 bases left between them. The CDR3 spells CASRDSANTGELFF. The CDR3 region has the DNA TGTGCCAGTAGGGATAGCGCGAACACCGGGGAGCTGTTTTTT.